What follows describes a single TCR beta chain. Its specificity is unknown. The entry originates in a study of cytotoxic CD8 clonotypes in ibrutinib-treated CLL. Overall study findings and caveats: Public clonotypes were seen rarely and were contracted or stable on treatment.

T cells were sequenced at a targeted depth of 1 in 200,000 to 1 in 1 million. Repertoires were generated with immunoSEQ multiplex PCR, while TCRdb's copy carries only in-frame clones and drops some. The sample has around 310,000 clones, roughly 80% seen once. Germline V gives CDR1 KGHSH, CDR2 LQKENI. There are 15 residues in the CDR3. V lost 5 bases, J lost 3 bases, and 13 bases lay in between. This sequence originates from a human donor with chronic lymphocytic leukemia. The sequencing used PBMCs, collected before ibrutinib treatment. This rearrangement joins TRBV18 to TRBJ2-2; a weak D match, TRBD1 (6 bases). CDR3 bases: TGTGCCAGCTCAACCCGACAGGACCACACCGGGGAGCTGTTTTTT. Translating it yields CASSTRQDHTGELFF.